This is a list of T cell receptor beta chains from one sample in a study of T cells in Graves' hyperthyroidism and ophthalmopathy. TCRdb reprocessed the multiplex PCR reads with MiXCR, giving one entry per CDR3 protein. This sample yields some 440,000 distinct CDR3 sequences, of which about a sixth are seen a single time; roughly 7.7% belongs to the top ten. The sequenced sample was blood. The receptors derive from a woman aged 18-35 years with Graves' hyperthyroidism. CDR3s include the opening cysteine and the closing phenylalanine or tryptophan. A D gene is named only where the DNA matches it firmly. Size values are once, few and many counts, or a class for expanded clones, and some rows have none.

v_gene: TRBV28; j_gene: TRBJ1-1; abundance: once; d_gene: NA; CDR3aa: CASSGRQSRNTEAFF; CDR3nt: TGTGCCAGCAGTGGGAGACAGAGTCGGAACACTGAAGCTTTCTTT
v_gene: TRBV4-1; j_gene: TRBJ1-1; abundance: NA; d_gene: NA; CDR3aa: CASSHLTGNTEAFF; CDR3nt: TGCGCCAGCAGCCATTTGACGGGGAACACTGAAGCTTTCTTT
v_gene: TRBV4-1; j_gene: TRBJ2-5; abundance: NA; d_gene: NA; CDR3aa: CASSQLSASFTLETQYF; CDR3nt: TGCGCCAGCAGCCAACTTTCAGCTAGTTTTACTCTAGAGACCCAGTACTTC
v_gene: TRBV30; j_gene: TRBJ1-1; abundance: many; d_gene: TRBD1; CDR3aa: CAWSRGTVNTEAFF; CDR3nt: TGTGCCTGGAGTAGGGGGACAGTGAACACTGAAGCTTTCTTT
v_gene: TRBV29-1; j_gene: TRBJ1-2; abundance: many; d_gene: NA; CDR3aa: CSVIEDYGYTF; CDR3nt: TGCAGCGTCATTGAGGACTATGGCTACACCTTC
v_gene: TRBV7-9; j_gene: TRBJ2-7; abundance: many; d_gene: NA; CDR3aa: CASSLPTGTESYEQYF; CDR3nt: TGTGCCAGCAGCCTACCGACCGGGACCGAGTCCTACGAGCAGTACTTC
v_gene: TRBV6-1; j_gene: TRBJ1-4; abundance: many; d_gene: NA; CDR3aa: CASRSTGTNEKLFF; CDR3nt: TGTGCCAGCAGGTCGACAGGAACTAATGAAAAACTGTTTTTT
v_gene: TRBV5-4; j_gene: TRBJ2-1; abundance: few; d_gene: TRBD2; CDR3aa: CASSFDNRLASAEQFF; CDR3nt: TGTGCCAGCAGCTTTGATAACCGACTAGCATCGGCCGAGCAGTTCTTC
v_gene: TRBV5-5; j_gene: TRBJ2-7; abundance: many; d_gene: TRBD2; CDR3aa: CASSILRLAGGSSYEQYF; CDR3nt: TGTGCCAGCAGCATTCTTAGGCTAGCGGGAGGGTCCTCCTACGAGCAGTACTTC
v_gene: TRBV11-3; j_gene: TRBJ2-7; abundance: many; d_gene: NA; CDR3aa: CASSSSLRPYEQYF; CDR3nt: TGTGCCAGCAGCTCGTCCCTTCGACCCTACGAGCAGTACTTC
v_gene: TRBV19; j_gene: TRBJ1-4; abundance: NA; d_gene: TRBD1; CDR3aa: CASKDRGFEKLFF; CDR3nt: TGTGCCAGCAAAGACAGGGGGTTTGAAAAACTGTTTTTT
v_gene: TRBV6-1; j_gene: TRBJ2-7; abundance: NA; d_gene: TRBD2; CDR3aa: CASRNHLAASYEQYF; CDR3nt: TGTGCCAGCAGGAACCATCTAGCGGCCTCCTACGAGCAGTACTTC
v_gene: TRBV20-1; j_gene: TRBJ2-2; abundance: NA; d_gene: TRBD2; CDR3aa: CSLSSGGDAGELFF; CDR3nt: TGCAGCCTGTCTAGCGGGGGGGACGCCGGGGAGCTGTTTTTT
v_gene: TRBV24-1; j_gene: TRBJ2-7; abundance: once; d_gene: NA; CDR3aa: CATSGHGNPYEQYF; CDR3nt: TGTGCCACCAGTGGGCACGGGAACCCCTACGAGCAGTACTTC
v_gene: TRBV12-3/TRBV12-4; j_gene: TRBJ2-1; abundance: many; d_gene: NA; CDR3aa: CASSLLASGGDEQFF; CDR3nt: TGTGCCAGCAGTCTACTAGCCTCAGGGGGGGATGAGCAGTTCTTC
v_gene: TRBV7-3; j_gene: TRBJ2-7; abundance: many; d_gene: TRBD1; CDR3aa: CASSRTGGTHEQYF; CDR3nt: TGTGCCAGCAGTCGGACAGGGGGCACGCACGAGCAGTACTTC
v_gene: TRBV19; j_gene: TRBJ2-3; abundance: NA; d_gene: TRBD2; CDR3aa: CASSMIPLAGGTDTQYF; CDR3nt: TGTGCCAGTAGTATGATTCCCCTAGCGGGAGGCACAGATACGCAGTATTTT
v_gene: TRBV3-1; j_gene: TRBJ2-7; abundance: many; d_gene: TRBD2; CDR3aa: CASSQEGGRANEQYF; CDR3nt: TGTGCCAGCAGCCAAGAAGGCGGGAGGGCCAACGAGCAGTACTTC
v_gene: TRBV19; j_gene: TRBJ1-2; abundance: many; d_gene: NA; CDR3aa: CASSHRAAQTYGYTF; CDR3nt: TGTGCCAGTAGTCACCGGGCCGCGCAGACTTATGGCTACACCTTC
v_gene: TRBV5-6; j_gene: TRBJ2-5; abundance: many; d_gene: NA; CDR3aa: CASSLSGAPMETQYF; CDR3nt: TGTGCCAGCAGCTTGTCGGGAGCTCCTATGGAGACCCAGTACTTC
v_gene: TRBV30; j_gene: TRBJ1-4; abundance: NA; d_gene: TRBD1; CDR3aa: CAYSRDRGEKLFF; CDR3nt: TGTGCCTACTCCCGGGACAGGGGTGAAAAACTGTTTTTT
v_gene: TRBV12-3/TRBV12-4; j_gene: TRBJ2-1; abundance: NA; d_gene: NA; CDR3aa: CASSFVGSYNEQFF; CDR3nt: TGTGCCAGCAGTTTTGTTGGCTCCTACAATGAGCAGTTCTTC
v_gene: TRBV2; j_gene: TRBJ2-2; abundance: many; d_gene: NA; CDR3aa: CASRRTTTNTGELFF; CDR3nt: TGTGCCAGCCGCAGGACAACAACGAACACCGGGGAGCTGTTTTTT
v_gene: TRBV10-3; j_gene: TRBJ1-6; abundance: many; d_gene: NA; CDR3aa: CAISEADNSPLHF; CDR3nt: TGTGCCATCAGTGAGGCGGATAATTCACCCCTCCACTTT
v_gene: TRBV2; j_gene: TRBJ2-3; abundance: many; d_gene: NA; CDR3aa: CASSEALGGTDTQYF; CDR3nt: TGTGCCAGCAGTGAAGCGCTTGGCGGCACAGATACGCAGTATTTT
v_gene: TRBV18; j_gene: TRBJ2-5; abundance: many; d_gene: TRBD1; CDR3aa: CASSSGDRVRRETQYF; CDR3nt: TGTGCCAGCTCATCGGGGGACAGGGTCAGACGGGAGACCCAGTACTTC
v_gene: TRBV6-1; j_gene: TRBJ1-4; abundance: many; d_gene: NA; CDR3aa: CASSELRTNEKLFF; CDR3nt: TGTGCCAGCAGTGAATTACGGACTAATGAAAAACTGTTTTTT
v_gene: TRBV4-2; j_gene: TRBJ1-4; abundance: NA; d_gene: TRBD1; CDR3aa: CASSLNPGTGNEKLFF; CDR3nt: TGTGCCAGCAGCCTCAATCCCGGGACAGGGAACGAAAAACTGTTTTTT
v_gene: TRBV6-1; j_gene: TRBJ2-5; abundance: NA; d_gene: NA; CDR3aa: CASSTSDGETQYF; CDR3nt: TGTGCCAGCAGTACCTCTGATGGGGAGACCCAGTACTTC
v_gene: TRBV6-5; j_gene: TRBJ2-7; abundance: few; d_gene: TRBD2; CDR3aa: CASSYSSGIYEQYF; CDR3nt: TGTGCCAGCAGTTACTCTAGCGGGATTTACGAGCAGTACTTC
v_gene: TRBV4-1; j_gene: TRBJ1-6; abundance: NA; d_gene: TRBD1; CDR3aa: CASSFGTAHSSPLHF; CDR3nt: TGCGCCAGCAGCTTCGGGACAGCCCATTCATCACCCCTCCACTTT
v_gene: TRBV28; j_gene: TRBJ1-1; abundance: NA; d_gene: TRBD1; CDR3aa: CASSEPGTVDTEAFF; CDR3nt: TGTGCCAGCAGTGAACCAGGGACAGTAGACACTGAAGCTTTCTTT
v_gene: TRBV11-2; j_gene: TRBJ2-7; abundance: many; d_gene: NA; CDR3aa: CASSLVRDPGPYEQYF; CDR3nt: TGTGCCAGCAGCTTAGTCCGGGACCCCGGTCCCTACGAGCAGTACTTC
v_gene: TRBV18; j_gene: TRBJ2-1; abundance: many; d_gene: TRBD2; CDR3aa: CASSPPWEREDEQFF; CDR3nt: TGTGCCAGCTCACCACCGTGGGAGCGGGAGGATGAGCAGTTCTTC
v_gene: TRBV20-1; j_gene: TRBJ1-5; abundance: many; d_gene: NA; CDR3aa: CSARGPGTSGKPQHF; CDR3nt: TGCAGTGCTAGAGGTCCCGGGACGTCCGGTAAGCCCCAGCATTTT
v_gene: TRBV11-3; j_gene: TRBJ2-1; abundance: many; d_gene: TRBD2; CDR3aa: CASSFLAGVPLNNEQFF; CDR3nt: TGTGCCAGCAGCTTCTTAGCGGGAGTCCCTTTGAACAATGAGCAGTTCTTC
v_gene: TRBV6-1; j_gene: TRBJ1-5; abundance: few; d_gene: NA; CDR3aa: CASVTGKGNQPQHF; CDR3nt: TGTGCCAGCGTAACAGGGAAGGGGAATCAGCCCCAGCATTTT
v_gene: TRBV7-2; j_gene: TRBJ1-4; abundance: many; d_gene: NA; CDR3aa: CASSGGWGRGDEKLFF; CDR3nt: TGTGCCAGCAGCGGGGGGTGGGGGAGAGGTGATGAAAAACTGTTTTTT
v_gene: TRBV4-1; j_gene: TRBJ2-7; abundance: many; d_gene: TRBD2; CDR3aa: CASSQDLGGLAHSSYEQYF; CDR3nt: TGCGCCAGCAGCCAAGATCTGGGTGGACTAGCCCATAGCTCCTACGAGCAGTACTTC
v_gene: TRBV3-1; j_gene: TRBJ2-1; abundance: many; d_gene: NA; CDR3aa: CASSQGTTGHNEQFF; CDR3nt: TGTGCCAGCAGCCAAGGGACCACGGGGCACAATGAGCAGTTCTTC
v_gene: TRBV7-9; j_gene: TRBJ2-5; abundance: many; d_gene: NA; CDR3aa: CASSPPASLGGTQYF; CDR3nt: TGTGCCAGCAGCCCCCCAGCCTCCCTGGGGGGGACCCAGTACTTC
v_gene: TRBV12-3/TRBV12-4; j_gene: TRBJ2-5; abundance: NA; d_gene: TRBD1; CDR3aa: CASSSKPGTAMVNVETQYF; CDR3nt: TGTGCCAGCAGTTCGAAGCCCGGGACAGCCATGGTCAATGTGGAGACCCAGTACTTC
v_gene: TRBV5-1; j_gene: TRBJ2-2; abundance: many; d_gene: TRBD2; CDR3aa: CASSSSSGGNTGELFF; CDR3nt: TGCGCCAGCAGCTCATCTAGCGGGGGGAACACCGGGGAGCTGTTTTTT
v_gene: TRBV27; j_gene: TRBJ1-4; abundance: few; d_gene: NA; CDR3aa: CASSPQTPTEKLFF; CDR3nt: TGTGCCAGCAGTCCTCAAACCCCGACGGAAAAACTGTTTTTT
v_gene: TRBV3-1; j_gene: TRBJ2-2; abundance: many; d_gene: NA; CDR3aa: CASSQDLSAPNTGELFF; CDR3nt: TGTGCCAGCAGCCAAGATCTAAGCGCACCGAACACCGGGGAGCTGTTTTTT
v_gene: TRBV20-1; j_gene: TRBJ2-5; abundance: many; d_gene: NA; CDR3aa: CSASLGVNSQETQYF; CDR3nt: TGCAGTGCTAGTTTGGGCGTGAACTCCCAAGAGACCCAGTACTTC
v_gene: TRBV7-6; j_gene: TRBJ2-7; abundance: many; d_gene: NA; CDR3aa: CASSLLPYHYEQYF; CDR3nt: TGTGCCAGCAGCTTATTACCATATCACTACGAGCAGTACTTC
v_gene: TRBV20-1; j_gene: TRBJ1-1; abundance: many; d_gene: NA; CDR3aa: CSARWGADTEAFF; CDR3nt: TGCAGTGCTAGATGGGGCGCGGACACTGAAGCTTTCTTT
v_gene: TRBV7-8; j_gene: TRBJ2-1; abundance: NA; d_gene: TRBD2; CDR3aa: CASQLVAGGVVDEQFF; CDR3nt: TGTGCCAGCCAGCTTGTAGCGGGAGGGGTGGTGGATGAGCAGTTCTTC